These T cell receptor beta chains were read from a single sample in a study of identifying expanded T cells in peripheral blood. The data were produced by immunoSEQ multiplex PCR, yet TCRdb's version contains in-frame clones alone and is incomplete. The sample shows more than 45,000 clones, around 83% of them seen only once. Sequencing was carried out using blood. These receptors came from a person aged 18 to 70 in good health. Each CDR3 is given with its conserved first and last residue. Where a row states a size, it is once, few, many or the class of an expanded clone; other rows omit it.

abundance	j_gene	len	v_gene	CDR3aa
-	TRBJ1-1	12	TRBV18	CASSLQGTEAFF
-	TRBJ2-5	14	TRBV30	CAWRTRQGIGTQYF
-	TRBJ2-7	12	TRBV7-8	CASSLGGDEQYF
-	TRBJ2-1	15	TRBV6-5	CASSWGTSGSNEQFF
-	TRBJ1-6	14	TRBV10-3	CAPPRAIRNSPLHF
-	TRBJ2-4	16	TRBV27	CASSLSAGGAKNIQYF
-	TRBJ1-2	13	TRBV6-1	CASSDTGEYGYTF
once	TRBJ2-1	15	TRBV19	CASSIAGASGTGTFF
-	TRBJ1-5	16	TRBV19	CASSGGTGGVGQPQHF
-	TRBJ1-1	12	TRBV11-2	CASSWGQGDAFF
-	TRBJ2-7	13	TRBV28	CASSLYRVDEQYF
few	TRBJ1-3	13	TRBV19	CATNNRGGNTIYF
-	TRBJ2-5	14	TRBV5-6	CASSLNRGRETQYF
-	TRBJ1-4	14	TRBV5-4	CASSPGGASEKLFF
-	TRBJ2-6	17	TRBV9	CASSPRGGPRGANVLTF
-	TRBJ2-3	13	TRBV18	CASSPQSTDTQYF
-	TRBJ2-1	11	TRBV7-2	CASSFRDPQFF
once	TRBJ2-5	19	TRBV2	CASIRAPSGLTTPQETQYF
once	TRBJ2-1	15	TRBV7-2	CASSTTSGSYNEQFF
-	TRBJ2-1	14	TRBV19	CASSMTGISNEQFF
-	TRBJ1-3	13	TRBV30	CAWGNRGGNTIYF
few	TRBJ1-1	11	TRBV30	CAWDSLTEAFF
-	TRBJ2-1	14	TRBV4-3	CASSQGVAAGEQFF
-	TRBJ2-1	17	TRBV11-2	CASSLGLAGDSGNEQFF
-	TRBJ2-5	14	TRBV7-9	CASSFRQGYETQYF
-	TRBJ2-2	14	TRBV2	CASSVGRAIGELFF
few	TRBJ2-1	14	TRBV4-2	CASSQLAGGHEQFF
-	TRBJ2-5	14	TRBV18	CASSHQTGVETQYF
-	TRBJ1-1	16	TRBV7-9	CASSLAQRQGVAEAFF
-	TRBJ1-3	13	TRBV7-6	CASSSSSGNTIYF
-	TRBJ2-2	15	TRBV7-6	CASSLEPLQTGELFF
-	TRBJ2-7	14	TRBV2	CASRKDRGPYEQYF
many	TRBJ2-3	14	TRBV5-1	CASTSGQGTDTQYF
-	TRBJ1-5	14	TRBV7-8	CASSWYSYNQPQHF
-	TRBJ2-6	16	TRBV7-8	CASSLAMDSGANVLTF
-	TRBJ2-1	15	TRBV7-8	CASRPGGTLNNEQFF
-	TRBJ2-1	12	TRBV5-1	CASSLLLNEQFF
-	TRBJ2-4	16	TRBV28	CASRRGAGRAKNIQYF
-	TRBJ1-1	17	TRBV18	CASSPRQWTGDATEAFF
-	TRBJ1-1	14	TRBV18	CASSRVLGDTEAFF
-	TRBJ1-2	15	TRBV6-1	CASSGSVPEHYGYTF
-	TRBJ2-7	14	TRBV5-4	CASSATATFGEQYF
-	TRBJ2-7	13	TRBV6-5	CASSRGTSGEQYF
-	TRBJ2-1	15	TRBV5-1	CASNPGLAGDNEQFF
-	TRBJ1-1	13	TRBV29-1	CSATGQGNTEAFF
-	TRBJ1-1	15	TRBV5-8	CASSFIGGGGTEAFF
-	TRBJ2-3	16	TRBV11-2	CASSRLGGFRTDTQYF
once	TRBJ2-1	14	TRBV19	CASSSQGAYNEQFF
-	TRBJ1-2	15	TRBV11-2	CASSFDQRQGDGYTF
-	TRBJ1-2	16	TRBV7-6	CASSPSPDRARSGYTF
-	TRBJ2-7	13	TRBV19	CASSIGASYEQYF
few	TRBJ1-2	15	TRBV11-2	CASSAEQGRPYGYTF
few	TRBJ1-6	13	TRBV27	CASSFTGDSPLHF
-	TRBJ2-1	15	TRBV18	CASSPRWTEHNEQFF
-	TRBJ2-1	14	TRBV5-4	CASSLELAYNEQFF
-	TRBJ2-1	14	TRBV5-4	CASSYGAGRDEQFF
-	TRBJ1-1	13	TRBV27	CASSGKAGTEAFF
-	TRBJ2-4	11	TRBV29-1	CSVEEGNIQYF
many	TRBJ1-2	16	TRBV6-5	CASSYSRTGGGYGYTF
-	TRBJ2-2	15	TRBV6-1	CASTPGQPNTGELFF